The entry that follows covers one TCR beta chain sequence. The target of this receptor is not known. No base-level quality is on record; no much larger clone is a single base apart. CDR1 MNHNY and CDR2 SVGAGI are derived from the germline V gene (reference sequence). V is cut back by 8 bases and J by 3 bases, with 7 bases in the junction unmatched. The CDR3, cysteine through phenylalanine, is 14 amino acids long. Here the CDR3 DNA is all that survives: 42 bases in frame from base 1. This sample stems from a study of cytomegalovirus exposure and HLA in healthy donors (dated by TCRdb to about 2017). With respect to the entire study: In an earlier analysis of several hundred of the donors, less than 350 Gb of sequence data and approximately 100 million unique TCR beta sequences from about 180 million T cells were reported. Typing coverage differed by locus: A, B, C, DRB1 and DQB1 were typed in roughly 629-640 donors, DQA1 in about 560, DPA1 in approximately 600, and DPB1 in roughly 450. Among 300 to 500 genotyped donors of the cohort, an average of roughly 230,000 unique TCR beta nucleotide sequences was sequenced per donor, of which 15% to 20% were non-productive. The genetic ancestry cluster associated with self-reported Caucasian donors included approximately 85% of the roughly 400 genotyped donors. To predict cytomegalovirus infection status, the study brought together high-throughput TCR immunosequencing, statistical association of individual TCRs with disease status, and machine learning. Rather than drawing on any new phenotypic data, the later analysis identified candidate immune exposures from TCR beta sequences and the way those sequences occurred across donors. HLA typing included class I and class II loci at four-digit resolution. The T cell repertoires of about 700 subjects were profiled by immunosequencing and related to cytomegalovirus serostatus. In addition to the first cohort of 666 subjects, a separate validation cohort of 130 or so different subjects was used. A later genetic analysis used genome-wide SNP genotypes for about 65% of the roughly 700 donors, treating that subset as a discovery cohort. An early release covering roughly 600 HLA-typed donors comprised about 290 gigabases of sequencing data and tens of millions of unique TCR sequences. Every discovery cohort repertoire had been produced on one sequencing platform. Donor age, sex, ethnicity and CMV serostatus were compiled together with the repertoire data. A few DR-DQ haplotypes were treated as single units for association and clustering because of strong linkage in the cohort. An earlier analysis of 587 of the donors used high-throughput TCR beta sequencing to judge whether each TCR beta V gene segment behaved as functional or pseudogenic. The study aimed to test whether signatures of past pathogen exposure could be identified by cataloging public T cell receptors. A later analysis re-examined previously published TCR beta repertoires from just over 650 donors and added high-resolution HLA genotyping to investigate patterns of TCR occurrence.

The cohort consisted of 650 to 700 healthy bone marrow donors. All cohort members were sampled while nominally healthy, although unrecorded immune exposures were likely present. The donor was CMV seropositive and belonged to the group of about 290 seropositive cohort members. Each donor provided a peripheral blood sample, and peripheral blood mononuclear cells were used for TCR beta sequencing. The Qiagen DNeasy Blood Extraction Kit was used to extract genomic DNA from the blood cell samples. Receptors were amplified or captured by the immunoSEQ multiplex PCR assay. The multiplex PCR relied on a mix of 60 forward primers for TCR Vbeta segments and 13 reverse primers for TCR Jbeta segments. The CDR3 region of rearranged TCR beta genes was amplified from genomic DNA by a multiplex PCR assay. The amplified TCR beta libraries were sequenced on the Illumina HiSeq System as 87-base-pair reads. Per the original workflow: In a later analysis, roughly 80 million unique TCR beta chains were counted across the 690 or so repertoires, and roughly 10 million of these chains were shared by at least two donors. A nearest-neighbor algorithm error-corrected the raw reads and collapsed the reads into unique sequences, merging closely related sequences to remove PCR and sequencing errors. To assign V, D and J gene segments, CDR3 sequences were aligned to IMGT reference sequences. Each retained sequence needed at least a six-nucleotide match to both a V gene segment and a J gene segment. A rearrangement counted as productive if the CDR3 had no stop codons and remained in frame with V and J, and every other rearrangement counted as non-productive. CDR3 was defined according to IMGT convention as the region running from the second conserved V-encoded cysteine to the conserved J-encoded phenylalanine. Sequences without an unambiguous match to a single V gene segment were excluded from the earlier analysis of almost 600 of the donors. In an earlier analysis of a few hundred of the donors, V segments were called functional above 56.7% productive rearrangements and were called segregating when the between-donor standard deviation exceeded 5%. To diagnose cytomegalovirus status from the catalog of TCR beta chain sequences, a statistical classification framework was built. A later analysis assigned V and J genes by comparing TCR nucleotide sequences with IMGT/GENE-DB human TR gene sequences. A later analysis assigned CDR3 sequences and most-parsimonious VDJ recombination scenarios with the TCRdist pipeline. A later analysis defined each TCR beta chain by its CDR3 amino acid sequence plus V-gene family, and excluded reads lacking a unique V-gene family. A later analysis removed 592 highly shared, low-generation-probability nucleotide sequences to deal with suspected cross-contamination and a sequencing artifact. A later analysis calculated a clonal expansion index for each public chain from normalized within-repertoire ranks of inferred template counts. A later analysis computed generation probabilities with a VDJ recombination model fitted to out-of-frame rearrangements, and checked the results against IGoR. In a later analysis, hypergeometric tests were used to score TCR-TCR, TCR-HLA and TCR-CMV co-occurrence, with a repertoire-size bias correction applied to TCR pairs. To estimate false discovery rates, a later analysis permuted the HLA or CMV assignments 20 times. In a later analysis, co-occurring TCRs were grouped with DBSCAN, and TCRdist sequence similarity was added when clustering was performed within HLA-allele-positive subsets. For co-occurrence clustering, repertoires with fewer than 30,000 or more than 120,000 public chains were excluded, along with 4 to 6 repertoires with anomalous nucleotide sharing. TCRdb's version of the immuneACCESS table is confined to in-frame rearrangements and falls short of the full clone set. An unresolved V gene accounts for under half of the shortfall where checked; the remainder is of unknown origin. Clonal size and the V and J genes are those of that table, whereas D and trimming came from the DNA. Recorded for this sample are approximately 180,000 clones; 81% of them occurred a single time. The ten largest make up approximately 4.4% of the sample.

Results the study describes overall, beyond this receptor: The earlier analysis of 587 of the donors excluded some 16 rarely observed V segments, including chromosome 9 orphons, because counts were too low. The cohort was sequenced for TCR beta chains only, and without alpha or paired-chain data the features that could be detected were limited. Assigning TCR associations to individual alleles was difficult when HLA alleles, especially DR and DQ, strongly co-occurred. In an earlier analysis of 450 to 750 of the donors, most TCR beta V segments appeared in productive rearrangements about 90% or about 30% of the time, broadly matching IMGT annotations. Three of the identified cytomegalovirus-associated TCR beta chains were confirmed in vitro to be specific for cytomegalovirus antigens. The 87-base-pair reads could not distinguish some IMGT-functional V segments, including TRBV6-2 and TRBV6-3, so those segments were excluded. A later genetic analysis associated a missense DCLRE1C variant with V-gene and J-gene trimming of TCR beta chains, and an independent cohort replicated the association. According to the authors, the approach could potentially be generalized to other disease states and immunological phenotypes. Because some donors lacked HLA typing at each locus, the association tests relied only on the typed subset. Compared with the 666-donor mean, donors in an Asian-associated ancestry cluster had fewer N-insertions in productive TCRs, according to a later genetic analysis. In a later analysis, TCR association rates were found to vary across HLA loci, with the most associated TCRs seen for DRB1 alleles and the fewest for HLA-C alleles. Linkage disequilibrium might explain the correlated functional status among segregating V segments, but an unknown experimental factor could not be ruled out. Presence/absence analyses assumed roughly uniform sequencing depth across donors, an assumption that may not hold. According to a later analysis, parvovirus B19, influenza, CMV and Epstein-Barr virus appeared linked to several top co-occurrence clusters. A group of highly shared sequence variants was considered likely to be a technical artifact of the sequencing pipeline. A later analysis found that most CMV-associated TCR beta chains appeared HLA-restricted, with HLA associations seemingly driven largely by CMV exposure. A later analysis found that HLA-associated TCR beta chains were more clonally expanded and had lower generation probabilities than equally common non-associated chains. In the study, around 150 TCR beta chains were listed as associated with cytomegalovirus. A further reported finding was that TCR beta sequences accurately predicted the HLA-A and HLA-B alleles for most subjects in the first cohort. Most TCR sequences were observed very rarely across donors, whereas some public TCRs were present in many individuals. For the cohort, immune exposure information was limited to CMV serostatus. At a false discovery rate of 0.05, a later analysis linked around 17,000 TCR beta sequences to specific HLA alleles. The classifier was reported to diagnose cytomegalovirus status with high specificity and sensitivity in both the original cohort and the validation cohort.

The chain is encoded by TRBV6-6 joined to TRBJ2-7, and 10 junctional nucleotides match TRBD2. The receptor comes from a woman aged 18-35 years in good health and CMV-seropositive. Sequencing input: PBMCs. The nucleotide sequence is given as TGTGCCAGCGGCGGAGCTAGCGGGGGCTACGAGCAGTACTTC. This is translated as CASGGASGGYEQYF.